This entry describes one T cell receptor (beta chain). Antigen specificity is unknown. The CDR3 totals 14 residues. J gave up 8 bases and V 4 bases, and 8 bases lay outside the gene matches. Unique molecular identifiers featured in each of the TCR beta cDNA libraries. TCRdb re-called the PCR reads with MiXCR, one entry per CDR3 protein. The sample includes about 540,000 distinct CDR3 sequences, approximately 31% of them seen just once. These data are taken from a study of post-analysis software for immune sequencing data. Study at large: The patients showed relapsing-remitting, secondary progressive and progressive-relapsing multiple sclerosis courses.

Points from the study as a whole: About 5 TRBV segments occurring more often in patients than controls included TRBV5-6, TRBV5-1 and TRBV20-1. For normalized Chao1 diversity, multiple sclerosis patients scored significantly lower than controls did.

This TCR was sampled from a girl aged 2-17 years with multiple sclerosis. Sequenced input: blood. The chain has TRBV12-3 or TRBV12-4 and TRBJ1-2; 9 bases line up with TRBD1. The CDR3 protein is CASSSHRGPGGYTF. The CDR3, as DNA: TGTGCCAGCAGTTCACACAGGGGGCCAGGGGGCTACACCTTC.